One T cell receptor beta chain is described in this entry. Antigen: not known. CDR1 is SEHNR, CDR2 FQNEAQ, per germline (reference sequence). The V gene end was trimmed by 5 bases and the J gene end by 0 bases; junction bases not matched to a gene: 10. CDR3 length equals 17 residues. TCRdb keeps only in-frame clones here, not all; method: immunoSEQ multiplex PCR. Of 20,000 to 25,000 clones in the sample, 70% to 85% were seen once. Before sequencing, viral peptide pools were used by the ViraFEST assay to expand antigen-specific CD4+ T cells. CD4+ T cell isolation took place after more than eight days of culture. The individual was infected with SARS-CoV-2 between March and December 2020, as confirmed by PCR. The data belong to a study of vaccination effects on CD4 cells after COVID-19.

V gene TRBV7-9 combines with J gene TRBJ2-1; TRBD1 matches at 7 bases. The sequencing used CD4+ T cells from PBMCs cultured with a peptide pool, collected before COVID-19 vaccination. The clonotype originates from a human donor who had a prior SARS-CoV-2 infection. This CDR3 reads CASSPKTGRSSYNEQFF. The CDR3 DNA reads TGTGCCAGCAGCCCGAAGACAGGGCGCAGCTCCTACAATGAGCAGTTCTTC.